The 27 T cell receptor beta chains reported below all come from one sample, sequenced in a study of blood T cell repertoires in COVID-19 (TCRdb year 2020). The receptor library was made with the immunoSEQ multiplex PCR assay. TCRdb re-hosts the immuneACCESS table, in-frame sequences only. Its copies lack some clones; in the studies checked, an unresolved V gene accounts for under half of them, and the cause for the rest is not known. The table for this sample lists about 140,000 clones; approximately 84% of them were counted only once. The ten largest clones capture around 45% of the sample. Input material: peripheral blood. Every receptor here comes from a human donor in a cohort sampled during active COVID-19.

The V and J genes are TRBV11-3 and TRBJ1-1; a possible D gene is TRBD1 (6 bases). Trimming shortened V by 1 base and J by 5 bases, and 11 bases separated the two germline ends. Germline V gene sequence: CDR1 SGHNT, CDR2 YENEEA. The CDR3 is 14 amino acids. CDR3 amino acids: CASSLAQGQTEAFF. CDR3 sequence (DNA): TGTGCCAGCAGCTTAGCGCAGGGGCAGACTGAAGCTTTCTTT.

This chain uses TRBV11-2 with TRBJ2-3, with 7 bases fitting TRBD2. This CDR3 is built from 16 residues. In germline, CDR1 is SGHAT, CDR2 FQNNGV. V shed 5 bases and J 3 bases; nucleotides not matched to a gene: 11. The DNA for the CDR3 is TGTGCCAGCAGCACCTACGGGAGGATGGGGACAGATACGCAGTATTTT. It is translated as CASSTYGRMGTDTQYF.

The rearrangement joins TRBV7-6 to TRBJ2-2; 9 positions match TRBD2. There are 18 residues in the CDR3. The trim removed 5 bases at V and 4 bases at J, leaving 14 bases unmatched. The germline CDR1 and CDR2 sequences are SGHVS and FNYEAQ. The CDR3 nucleotides read TGTGCCAGCAGCCTAAATCCTAGCGGGATCGGGGGCACCGGGGAGCTGTTTTTT. As protein: CASSLNPSGIGGTGELFF.

This chain connects TRBV19 to TRBJ1-3; D may be TRBD1 (6 bases). CDR1 and CDR2 from the germline V gene are LNHDA and SQIVND (reference sequence). V was clipped by 3 bases and J by 0 bases, with 12 bases between them. This CDR3 spans 16 amino acids. The CDR3 spells CASSMGSRGSGNTIYF. DNA of the CDR3: TGTGCCAGTAGTATGGGATCCAGGGGCTCTGGAAACACCATATATTTT.

The genes are TRBV5-6 and TRBJ2-5, with 7 bases matching TRBD1. Germline V CDR1 and CDR2: SGHDT, YYEEEE. Trimming at V came to 3 bases and at J to 0 bases, leaving 2 bases not matched to a gene. This CDR3 region has 14 residues. The CDR3 nucleotides read TGTGCCAGCAGCTATGGGACAGACCAAGAGACCCAGTACTTC. Its translation is CASSYGTDQETQYF.

V usage is TRBV6-1 and J usage is TRBJ2-5; 9 nucleotides align to TRBD1. J gave up 5 bases and V 0 bases, and 10 bases lay outside the gene matches. CDR3 length: 17 residues. The germline CDR1 and CDR2 sequences are MNHNS and SASEGT. The DNA of the CDR3 is TGTGCCAGCAGTGAAGCGTACAACAGGGGGCGCCGGGAGACCCAGTACTTC. It codes for CASSEAYNRGRRETQYF.

The rearrangement links TRBV25-1 to TRBJ2-5; 8 bases fit TRBD1. Germline V CDR1 and CDR2: MGHDK, SYGVNS. The J segment lost 9 bases and the V segment lost 2 bases, leaving 11 bases of the junction unmatched. The CDR3 is made up of 15 amino acids. CDR3 coding DNA: TGTGCCAGCAGTGAAGTAGCAGGGGGCCCTCGGGCCCAGTACTTC. Its translation: CASSEVAGGPRAQYF. Combining the CDR3 with reference TRBV25-1 and TRBJ2-5 gives the whole variable domain EADIYQTPRYLVIGTGKKITLECSQTMGHDKMYWYQQDPGMELHLIHYSYGVNSTEKGDLSSESTVSRIRTEHFPLTLESARPSHTSQYLCASSEVAGGPRAQYFGPGTRLLVL.

This chain connects TRBV6-5 to TRBJ1-1; D call uncertain. Germline CDR1 is MNHEY and CDR2 is SVGAGI. The CDR3 totals 13 residues. V shed 5 bases and J shed 1 base, with 8 bases lying between them. The CDR3 sequence: CASSSNRNTEAFF. CDR3 coding DNA: TGTGCCAGCAGTAGTAATAGGAACACTGAAGCTTTCTTT.

J is TRBJ1-1 and V is TRBV7-8, with 8 positions matching TRBD1. V lost 5 bases to trimming and J lost 8 bases; unmatched junction nucleotides: 7. The V gene's germline CDR1 is SGHVS and CDR2 FQNEAQ. CDR3 length: 13 amino acids. The CDR3 loop is CASSERTGLEAFF. The CDR3 DNA reads TGTGCCAGCAGCGAACGGACAGGGTTGGAAGCTTTCTTT.

The chain is built from TRBV7-8 and TRBJ2-1; 7 bases match TRBD2. Germline V gene sequence: CDR1 SGHVS, CDR2 FQNEAQ. With 7 bases clipped from V and 5 bases from J, the junction kept 5 bases outside the gene matches. This CDR3 region has 13 residues. The CDR3 sequence: CASTMGTNNEQFF. CDR3 DNA: TGTGCCAGCACCATGGGGACTAACAATGAGCAGTTCTTC.

The rearrangement links TRBV19 to TRBJ2-1; 9 bases are shared with TRBD1. This CDR3 is 16 amino acids long. V lost 1 base and J lost 8; bases outside the gene matches: 9. Germline loops: CDR1 LNHDA, CDR2 SQIVND (reference sequence). This CDR3 is CASSIGNRGRAHEQFF. CDR3 nucleotides: TGTGCCAGTAGTATAGGGAACAGGGGGCGCGCACATGAGCAGTTCTTC.

This chain uses TRBV6-4 with TRBJ2-3, with D possibly TRBD1 on 6 matching bases. Germline CDR1 MRHNA, CDR2 SNTAGT. CDR3 size: 14 residues. Trimming pared 4 bases from V and 2 bases from J, leaving 10 bases between. CDR3 sequence reads: CASSGGQYTDTQYF. The CDR3 DNA sequence: TGTGCCAGCAGTGGCGGACAGTACACAGATACGCAGTATTTT.

The chain has TRBV24-1 and TRBJ2-5; TRBD1 aligns across 7 bases. The CDR3 consists of 15 residues. The V gene end was trimmed by 3 bases and the J gene end by 5 bases; junction bases not matched to a gene: 8. Per the germline V gene, CDR1 is KGHDR and CDR2 is SFDVKD. CDR3 nucleotides: TGTGCCACCAGTGATCCGAGACAGGGTTGGGAGACCCAGTACTTC. It codes for CATSDPRQGWETQYF.

The gene calls are TRBV11-3 and TRBJ2-3, with TRBD2 matching 7 bases. In germline, CDR1 is SGHNT, CDR2 YENEEA. The ends lost 3 bases at V and 5 bases at J; junction bases unmatched: 5. The length of the CDR3 is 14 residues. For the CDR3, the DNA is TGTGCCAGCAGCTTGGGGGGGTTACAAGATACGCAGTATTTT. As protein: CASSLGGLQDTQYF.

The chain employs TRBV19 and TRBJ2-2; a possible D gene is TRBD1 (5 bases). Deletions cut 7 bases from V and 4 bases from J, with 13 bases between. The CDR3 length is 14 residues. The germline V gene has CDR1 LNHDA and CDR2 SQIVND (reference sequence). DNA for the CDR3: TGTGCCAGTATTGCCCAGGGTCGCACCGGGGAGCTGTTTTTT. Protein sequence: CASIAQGRTGELFF.

This chain joins TRBV7-9 and TRBJ2-3; tentatively, D is TRBD1 (5 bases). Germline V gene lookup returns CDR1 SEHNR and CDR2 FQNEAQ (reference sequence). This CDR3 spans 15 amino acids. V shed 4 bases and J shed 10 bases, with 21 bases lying between them. The chain's CDR3 is CASSSRATGGSAQYF. In DNA, the CDR3 is TGTGCCAGCAGCTCTCGGGCCACAGGCGGATCGGCGCAGTATTTT. Full variable domain (missing parts from reference TRBV7-9 and TRBJ2-3): DTGVSQNPRHKITKRGQNVTFRCDPISEHNRLYWYRQTLGQGPEFLTYFQNEAQLEKSRLLSDRFSAERPKGSFSTLEIQRTEQGDSAMYLCASSSRATGGSAQYFGPGTRLTVL.

The V gene is TRBV9, the J gene TRBJ1-4, with D unresolved. V gave up 1 base and J gave up 7 bases, with 14 bases separating them. The CDR3 has 15 residues. In germline, CDR1 is SGDLS, CDR2 YYNGEE. This CDR3 reads CASSVSVGDGEKLFF. For the CDR3, the DNA is TGTGCCAGCAGCGTAAGCGTCGGTGACGGTGAAAAACTGTTTTTT.

The chain combines TRBV2 with TRBJ2-7; 8 bases are shared with TRBD1. CDR1 is SNHLY and CDR2 is FYNNEI in the germline V gene. V lost 6 bases, J lost 5 bases, and 3 bases stayed unmatched. The CDR3 totals 12 residues. The chain's CDR3 is CASRGDRHEQYF. In DNA, the CDR3 is TGTGCCAGCAGGGGGGACAGGCACGAGCAGTACTTC.

The rearrangement links TRBV30 to TRBJ1-1; D is possibly TRBD1 (5 bases). The ends were cut back, 0 bases at V and 4 bases at J, with 12 bases in the middle. This CDR3 comprises 14 residues. Germline CDR1 and CDR2: GTSNPN and SVGIG (reference sequence). The CDR3 DNA follows: TGTGCCTGGAGTGTAGCGATCCAGGGCACTGAAGCTTTCTTT. As protein: CAWSVAIQGTEAFF.

The chain recombines TRBV5-1 with TRBJ2-2, with 15 bases lining up with TRBD2. The CDR3 has 16 amino acids. Germline V CDR1 and CDR2: SGHRS, YFSETQ. Trimming cost V 4 bases and J 6 bases; bases outside gene matches: 4. The CDR3 DNA reads as TGCGCCAGCAGCAACCGGACTAGCGGGGGGGCCGGGGAGCTGTTTTTT. Residues: CASSNRTSGGAGELFF.

This chain connects TRBV5-5 to TRBJ2-3, with TRBD2 as a possible D gene (5 bases). The length of the CDR3 is 15 residues. Germline V CDR1 and CDR2: SGHKS, YYEKEE (reference sequence). V was cut by 2 bases and J by 0 bases, with 10 bases left in between. The CDR3 region is CASSFTGFSTDTQYF. CDR3 nucleotide sequence: TGTGCCAGCAGCTTTACGGGGTTTAGCACAGATACGCAGTATTTT.

The chain joins TRBV12-5 to TRBJ2-7, with 8 bases lining up with TRBD1. The V gene's germline CDR1 is LGHNT and CDR2 FRNRAP. The length of the CDR3 is 13 residues. J was trimmed by 6 bases and V by 1 base; bases with no gene match: 2. This chain's CDR3 is CASGLAGGGEQYV. Here the CDR3 DNA reads TGTGCTAGTGGTTTGGCAGGGGGCGGCGAGCAGTACGTC.

This clone was counted only a few times. The J gene is TRBJ1-2, the V gene TRBV7-9; 7 nucleotides line up with TRBD1. Per the germline V gene, CDR1 is SEHNR and CDR2 is FQNEAQ (reference sequence). The CDR3 length is 13 residues. V shed 4 bases and J 4 bases; nucleotides not matched to a gene: 3. The CDR3 DNA follows: TGTGCCAGCAGCTCGACAGGGTCCTATGGCTACACCTTC. Encoded protein: CASSSTGSYGYTF.

V is TRBV7-2 and J is TRBJ2-1, with D possibly matching TRBD1 (5 bases). The CDR3 has 15 residues. Germline-derived CDR1 and CDR2 are SGHTA and FQGNSA. The germline V and J ends were trimmed by 3 bases and 0 bases, with 9 bases remaining between them. CDR3 protein: CASSFQGSSYNEQFF. The CDR3 region has the DNA TGTGCCAGCAGCTTCCAGGGTTCCTCCTACAATGAGCAGTTCTTC. Full variable domain (missing parts from reference TRBV7-2 and TRBJ2-1): GAGVSQSPSNKVTEKGKDVELRCDPISGHTALYWYRQSLGQGLEFLIYFQGNSAPDKSGLPSDRFSAERTGGSVSTLTIQRTQQEDSAVYLCASSFQGSSYNEQFFGPGTRLTVL.

The J gene is TRBJ1-1, the V gene TRBV7-7; D gene ambiguous. Germline loops: CDR1 SSHAT, CDR2 FNYEAQ (reference sequence). CDR3 length equals 14 residues. With 4 bases removed from V and 5 bases from J, the gap between germline ends came to 14 bases. DNA of the CDR3: TGTGCCAGCAGCTCCCATTTGGGGAGTACTGAAGCTTTCTTT. Translation gives CASSSHLGSTEAFF.

In this sample, this clone turned up once. V gene TRBV4-1 combines with J gene TRBJ1-3; tentative D call: TRBD1 (5 bases). The CDR3 totals 15 residues. In germline, CDR1 is MGHRA, CDR2 YSYEKL. The germline V and J ends were trimmed by 3 bases and 0 bases, with 9 bases remaining between them. This chain's CDR3 is CASSHQTASGNTIYF. CDR3 nucleotides: TGCGCCAGCAGCCACCAGACAGCCTCTGGAAACACCATATATTTT.

This chain connects TRBV19 to TRBJ1-2; 8 nucleotides line up with TRBD1. The CDR3 runs to 14 residues. Germline CDR1 LNHDA, CDR2 SQIVND (reference sequence). The junction had 9 bases not matched to a gene; V was cut back by 7 bases and J by 5 bases. For the CDR3, the DNA is TGTGCCAGTACACCCCTGGACAGGGATTATGGCTACACCTTC. Translation gives CASTPLDRDYGYTF.